These 3 T cell receptor beta chains were sequenced from one sample in a study of blood T cell repertoires in COVID-19. Some clones are missing from TCRdb's copy, which holds only in-frame ones; the method was immunoSEQ multiplex PCR. The data show some 200,000 clones, with approximately 85% seen just once and around 7.8% held by the top ten. The sample was peripheral blood. The receptors originated from a woman aged 55-70 years with acute or convalescent COVID-19.

V gene TRBV14 combines with J gene TRBJ1-1, with 7 bases lining up with TRBD1. Trimming removed 0 bases from V and 9 bases from J; junction bases left unmatched: 1. Germline V gene data show CDR1 as SGHDN and CDR2 as FVKESK. There are 12 residues in the CDR3. CDR3 in amino acids: CASSQEGQKAFF. The CDR3 bases are TGTGCCAGCAGCCAAGAGGGACAGAAAGCTTTCTTT.

The rearrangement links TRBV19 to TRBJ1-2; 7 bases fit TRBD1. With V trimmed by 0 bases and J by 4 bases, 8 bases remained unmatched. The CDR3 covers 16 residues. Germline loops: CDR1 LNHDA, CDR2 SQIVND (reference sequence). The CDR3 DNA is TGTGCCAGTAGTATAGAAAGACAGGGTTTGCGCTATGGCTACACCTTC. Its protein product is CASSIERQGLRYGYTF.

This chain links TRBV28 with TRBJ1-4; possibly TRBD1 for D (5 bases). Trimming removed 2 bases from V and 5 bases from J, with 9 bases in between. The germline CDR1 and CDR2 sequences are MDHEN and SYDVKM. CDR3 size: 14 residues. In DNA, the CDR3 is TGTGCCAGCAGTTTAGGGGCTGGGAATGAAAAACTGTTTTTT. It codes for CASSLGAGNEKLFF.